Below, 16 T cell receptor beta chains from the same sample are listed, as sequenced in a study of T-cell reconstitution after alpha-beta-depleted transplantation in children. Findings and caveats of the study: T-cell counts and diversity at one year post-transplant came mainly from newly produced T cells.

The antigens for these receptors are not known. The TCRbeta library incorporated unique molecular identifiers. TCRdb itself ran the PCR reads through MiXCR, one entry per CDR3 protein. This sample has some 300,000 distinct CDR3 sequences, with around 7.3% found just once. Sequenced here: peripheral blood, sampled 360 days after TCRalphabeta/CD19-depleted stem cell transplant. The source of these receptors is a female patient between 2 and 10 years old who had a stem cell transplant for Fanconi anemia, so the T cells may come from the graft donor.

The table lists this clonotype with a few counts. The V gene is TRBV12-5, the J gene TRBJ2-1; 10 positions agree with TRBD2. J gave up 0 bases and V 1 base, and 15 bases lay outside the gene matches. The CDR3 runs 21 residues. Germline assignment: CDR1 LGHNT and CDR2 FRNRAP. Here the CDR3 DNA reads TGTGCTAGTGGTTTGGCCCTGGTGAGACTAGCGGGCGAGAGCTCCTACAATGAGCAGTTCTTC. Translating gives CASGLALVRLAGESSYNEQFF.

This clonotype was observed at least ten times. This sequence joins TRBV20-1 and TRBJ1-5, with a weak D call TRBD1 (5 bases). The V end lost 0 bases, the J end lost 2 bases, and 8 bases lay between the germline ends. CDR3 length: 14 amino acids. Germline loops: CDR1 DFQATT, CDR2 SNEGSKA (reference sequence). This CDR3 reads CSARDGGGNQPQHF. Here the CDR3 DNA reads TGCAGTGCTAGAGATGGGGGGGGCAATCAGCCCCAGCATTTT.

The V gene is TRBV5-1, the J gene TRBJ1-4, with D possibly TRBD1 on 6 matching bases. V lost 0 bases and J 11 bases, leaving 14 bases between the germline ends. Germline lookup yields CDR1 SGHRS and CDR2 YFSETQ. The CDR3 is 14 amino acids. CDR3 sequence (DNA): TGCGCCAGCAGCTTGGGTGGGGGCGCGTGGAAACTGTTTTTT. Protein sequence: CASSLGGGAWKLFF.

The table lists this clonotype with many counts. The chain recombines TRBV6-5 with TRBJ1-6; D is unclear. This CDR3 contains 15 residues. The V gene's germline CDR1 is MNHEY and CDR2 SVGAGI. V shed 6 bases and J shed 10 bases, with 19 bases lying between them. This chain's CDR3 is CASSPLGGEGSPLHF. The CDR3 coding sequence is TGTGCCAGCAGCCCCCTCGGAGGAGAAGGATCACCCCTCCACTTT.

This chain uses TRBV5-1 with TRBJ1-5, with TRBD1 matching over 7 bases. The CDR3 spans 18 residues. The trim removed 0 bases at V and 8 bases at J, leaving 17 bases unmatched. Germline V lookup: CDR1 SGHRS, CDR2 YFSETQ. The CDR3 here is CASSLVRRLQGYGKPQHF. DNA for the CDR3: TGCGCCAGCAGCTTGGTCCGGAGACTACAGGGGTATGGTAAGCCCCAGCATTTT.

This clonotype was seen at least ten times. The chain couples TRBV6-5 to TRBJ1-3; no reliable D call. Germline CDR1 is MNHEY and CDR2 is SVGAGI. The CDR3 consists of 14 residues. The V gene lost 5 bases and the J gene lost 0 bases, with 8 bases spanning the gap. CDR3 sequence reads: CASSPKSSGNTIYF. DNA for the CDR3: TGTGCCAGCAGTCCGAAAAGCTCTGGAAACACCATATATTTT.

The rearrangement links TRBV6-5 to TRBJ2-7, with 8 bases matching TRBD2. The V gene's germline CDR1 is MNHEY and CDR2 SVGAGI. The ends lost 6 bases at V and 2 bases at J; junction bases unmatched: 6. This CDR3 has 14 amino acids. This chain's CDR3 is CASSPGGEAYEQYV. The CDR3 coding sequence is TGTGCCAGCAGCCCCGGGGGGGAGGCCTACGAGCAGTACGTC.

This clonotype was seen ten or more times. This sequence joins TRBV11-2 and TRBJ2-2; TRBD2 aligns across 12 bases. From germline, CDR1 is SGHAT and CDR2 FQNNGV. This CDR3 is built from 15 residues. The junction had 4 bases not matched to a gene; V was cut back by 5 bases and J by 6 bases. This CDR3 reads CASSVSSGRAGELFF. CDR3 nucleotide sequence: TGTGCCAGCAGCGTTTCTAGCGGGAGGGCCGGGGAGCTGTTTTTT.

A few counts support this clonotype. The genes are TRBV5-1 and TRBJ1-1; perhaps TRBD1 as D (5 bases). The germline gives CDR1 SGHRS, CDR2 YFSETQ. V lost 4 bases, J lost 6 bases, and 16 bases lay in between. The CDR3 is 14 amino acids. The CDR3 loop reads CASSGRDGKAEAFF. The CDR3 nucleotides are TGCGCCAGCAGCGGACGGGACGGTAAGGCTGAAGCTTTCTTT. The full variable domain, its missing parts supplied by reference TRBV5-1 and TRBJ1-1, is KAGVTQTPRYLIKTRGQQVTLSCSPISGHRSVSWYQQTPGQGLQFLFEYFSETQRNKGNFPGRFSGRQFSNSRSEMNVSTLELGDSALYLCASSGRDGKAEAFFGQGTRLTVV.

This clonotype was counted only a few times. V is TRBV6-2 or TRBV6-3 and J is TRBJ1-5; D is possibly TRBD1 (6 bases). V lost 5 bases and J 1 base, leaving 9 bases between the germline ends. The CDR3 is 14 amino acids. Germline V gene lookup returns CDR1 MNHEY and CDR2 SVGEGT. CDR3 loop: CASSIQGSNQPQHF. The CDR3 DNA reads TGTGCCAGCAGTATACAGGGCAGCAATCAGCCCCAGCATTTT.

The chain is built from TRBV7-2 and TRBJ2-7; D is unclear. The V and J ends lost 6 bases and 10 bases respectively, with 25 bases between them. This CDR3 contains 15 residues. CDR1 is SGHTA and CDR2 is FQGNSA in the germline V gene. CDR3 protein: CASSPHHDLDALQYV. Here the CDR3 DNA reads TGTGCCAGCAGTCCCCATCACGACCTGGACGCGCTACAGTACGTC.

The chain recombines TRBV2 with TRBJ2-3; 9 positions agree with TRBD2. In germline, CDR1 is SNHLY, CDR2 FYNNEI. The CDR3 is 16 residues long. V lost 0 bases to trimming and J lost 0 bases; unmatched junction nucleotides: 1. CDR3 amino acids: CASSEARGGSTDTQYF. The CDR3 DNA reads TGTGCCAGCAGTGAAGCGCGGGGGGGTAGCACAGATACGCAGTATTTT. The full variable domain, rest sourced from reference TRBV2 and TRBJ2-3, is EPEVTQTPSHQVTQMGQEVILRCVPISNHLYFYWYRQILGQKVEFLVSFYNNEISEKSEIFDDQFSVERPDGSNFTLKIRSTKLEDSAMYFCASSEARGGSTDTQYFGPGTRLTVL.

This clonotype showed up just a few times. The genes are TRBV15 and TRBJ2-1; D not certain. The germline gives CDR1 LNHNV, CDR2 YYDKDF (reference sequence). V gave up 5 bases and J gave up 5 bases, with 7 bases separating them. There are 12 residues in the CDR3. The CDR3 nucleotides read TGTGCCACCAGCGAAAGGGACAATGAGCAGTTCTTC. This sequence encodes CATSERDNEQFF.

This clonotype occurred a few times. This chain joins TRBV28 and TRBJ1-3; tentatively, D is TRBD1 (5 bases). Germline V gene data show CDR1 as MDHEN and CDR2 as SYDVKM. The V and J ends lost 2 bases and 2 bases respectively, with 16 bases between them. The CDR3 extends over 17 amino acids. The CDR3 DNA is TGTGCCAGCAGTTTAGGGGGAGGACCTTATCCTGGAAACACCATATATTTT. As protein: CASSLGGGPYPGNTIYF.

This clonotype was seen many times. The rearrangement uses TRBV5-1 and TRBJ2-2; a weak D match, TRBD1 (5 bases). This CDR3 is built from 14 residues. The ends were cut back, 4 bases at V and 6 bases at J, with 13 bases in the middle. Germline assignment: CDR1 SGHRS and CDR2 YFSETQ. CDR3 sequence reads: CASSLQGVSGELFF. DNA for the CDR3: TGCGCCAGCAGCCTCCAGGGTGTCTCCGGGGAGCTGTTTTTT.

This rearrangement joins TRBV3-1 to TRBJ2-1, with D perhaps matching TRBD2 (6 bases). Trimming pared 10 bases from V and 1 base from J, leaving 26 bases between. This CDR3 spans 18 amino acids. Germline loops: CDR1 LGHDT, CDR2 YNNKEL (reference sequence). The CDR3 region has the DNA TGTGCCACCTCCCAAGGTTGGGGGGAGGTGGGTTCCTACAATGAGCAGTTCTTC. Protein product: CATSQGWGEVGSYNEQFF.